This T cell receptor beta chain originates from a study of T cells in localized non-small cell lung cancer. This CDR3 is 18 amino acids long. Germline CDR1 reads MGHRA; CDR2 reads YSYEKL. V was clipped by 0 bases and J by 4 bases; unmatched bases: 11. The repertoire was sequenced with immunoSEQ multiplex PCR; TCRdb's copy has only in-frame clones and lacks some. The sample holds more than 45,000 clones, approximately 80% seen once. The TCR comes from a man aged 35 to 69 with stage I squamous cell lung carcinoma. The rearrangement uses TRBV4-1 and TRBJ1-4, with 7 bases matching TRBD1. This specimen was peripheral blood, taken before any cancer treatment. CDR3 DNA: TGCGCCAGCAGCCAAGAGGGGGGGAGGGGGCAGGGTAATGAAAAACTGTTTTTT. Translating it yields CASSQEGGRGQGNEKLFF.